This T cell receptor (beta chain) was identified in a study of PD-1 blockade in classical Hodgkin lymphoma (dated by TCRdb to the early 2020s). Turning to the overall study: Nivolumab dosing was 3 mg/kg intravenously every 2 weeks, continuing until either disease progression or unacceptable toxicity. A peripheral blood immune signature of response to PD-1 blockade in classical Hodgkin lymphoma was defined using TCR beta sequencing and CyTOF.

The Qiagen DNeasy kit was used to extract genomic DNA both from unsorted PBMCs and from the negatively selected CD4+ and CD8+ fractions. Using primers that anneal to V and J segments, immunoSEQ multiplex PCR amplified the TCR beta CDR3 regions. A synthetic immune receptor repertoire was used to minimize amplification bias, and remaining bias was computationally removed after sequencing. Per the source publication's procedure: Custom Python scripts were used to quantify repertoire diversity as the Shannon entropy index. Unsorted, CD4+ and CD8+ repertoires were examined separately, except in combined analyses, for which CD4+ and CD8+ sequences were merged in silico. Clonal expansion was defined as a frequency increase of at least 2-fold after treatment compared with C1D1, and clones undetected at baseline were assigned a pseudocount of 0.5. Singleton clones were defined as clones with 0 or 1 copy at C1D1, and non-singleton clones were defined as clones with 2 or more copies. By matching protein sequences in sorted samples from the same patient, clones expanded in unsorted samples were annotated as CD4+, CD8+ or unknown. Diversity changes from C1D1 to C4D1 were tested in paired samples using Wilcoxon tests. Imported from immuneACCESS, the table was reduced by TCRdb to in-frame sequences with V and J called. These copies leave out some clones; in studies compared against another copy, an unresolved V gene accounts for under half, and the cause of the remainder is not known. V, J and clone size are taken as reported in that table, and D and trimming were inferred from the DNA itself. This sample gives nearly 55,000 clones in total; over 75% of them show up just once. The ten largest clonotypes hold around 17% of the sample.

In the case of this clone: The clone's antigen remains unknown. No clone much larger than this one lies a single base away; base qualities are absent.

Results the study describes overall, beyond this receptor: Among trial patients, those achieving complete response had baseline diversity similar to that of newly diagnosed patients, while diversity was significantly lower in partial responders and progressors. CD4+ but not CD8+ TCR diversity rose significantly by C4D1 (p=0.0027 vs p=0.16), most apparent in complete responders (p=0.02). Baseline TCR diversity was reported as lower in newly diagnosed patients than in healthy donors, and lower still in relapsed/refractory patients. Patients starting nivolumab less than 1 year after ASCT had lower diversity and were excluded from later analyses to avoid confounding by immune reconstitution. The study was limited to a single clinical trial cohort, and causes of repertoire differences, possibly disease activity or prior therapy, remained undefined.

The sample's time point label is to be understood as: cycle 1 day 1 (C1D1), immediately before nivolumab initiation. Every trial patient had relapsed after autologous stem cell transplantation, and cohorts A, B and C differed in prior brentuximab vedotin exposure. The trial cohort was composed of roughly 60 patients with relapsed/refractory classical Hodgkin lymphoma, for whom complete response, partial response or progressive disease was recorded as best overall response. Trial patients were treated with single-agent nivolumab in the multi-cohort phase II CheckMate 205 trial. An independent review committee assessed best overall response by applying the 2007 International Working Group response criteria. Trial PBMCs were collected immediately before nivolumab initiation (C1D1) and during therapy at cycle 2 day 1 and cycle 4 day 1. After peripheral blood was drawn into 8 mL Vacutainer Cell Preparation Tubes, PBMCs were isolated by centrifugation and then cryopreserved.

The trim is 1 base for V and 2 bases for J, with a gap of 17 bases between the germline ends. As encoded in the germline V gene, CDR1 is SGHVS while CDR2 is FQNEAQ. Inclusive of the bounding cysteine and phenylalanine, the CDR3 is 17 residues long. Of the read, only the CDR3 DNA is kept; its 51 bases are in frame from base 1. This sequence uses TRBV7-8 and TRBJ2-5; the D region possibly corresponds to TRBD2 (5 bases align). Source: peripheral blood mononuclear cells (PBMCs), taken at baseline. This sequence originates from a human donor with classical Hodgkin lymphoma. The CDR3 region: CASSLEGGTVPQETQYF. The DNA sequence is given as TGTGCCAGCAGCTTAGAAGGAGGAACAGTACCACAAGAGACCCAGTACTTC.